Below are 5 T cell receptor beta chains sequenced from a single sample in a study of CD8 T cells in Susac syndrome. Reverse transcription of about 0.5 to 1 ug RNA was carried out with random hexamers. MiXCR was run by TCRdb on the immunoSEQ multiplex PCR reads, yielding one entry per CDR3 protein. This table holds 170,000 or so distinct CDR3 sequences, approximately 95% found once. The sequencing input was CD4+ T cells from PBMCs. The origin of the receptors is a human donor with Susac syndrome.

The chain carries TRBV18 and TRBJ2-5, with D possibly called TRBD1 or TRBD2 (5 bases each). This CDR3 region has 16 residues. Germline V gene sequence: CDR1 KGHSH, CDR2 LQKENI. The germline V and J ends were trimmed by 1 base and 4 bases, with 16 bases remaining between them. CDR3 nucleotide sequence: TGTGCCAGCTCACCACGGCTCGGGGACCTATTAGAGACCCAGTACTTC. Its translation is CASSPRLGDLLETQYF.

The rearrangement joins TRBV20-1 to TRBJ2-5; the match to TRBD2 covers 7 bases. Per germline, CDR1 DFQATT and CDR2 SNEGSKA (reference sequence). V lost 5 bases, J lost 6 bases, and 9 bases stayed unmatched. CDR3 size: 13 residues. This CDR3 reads CSAESTSIQTQYF. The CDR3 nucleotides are TGCAGTGCTGAGTCGACTAGCATACAGACCCAGTACTTC.

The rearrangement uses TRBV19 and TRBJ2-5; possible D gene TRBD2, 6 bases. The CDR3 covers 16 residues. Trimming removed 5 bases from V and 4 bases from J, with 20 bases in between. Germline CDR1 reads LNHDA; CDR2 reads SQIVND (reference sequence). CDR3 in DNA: TGTGCCAGTAGTCCATACCCCGGGACTGGGGGAGAGACCCAGTACTTC. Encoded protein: CASSPYPGTGGETQYF.

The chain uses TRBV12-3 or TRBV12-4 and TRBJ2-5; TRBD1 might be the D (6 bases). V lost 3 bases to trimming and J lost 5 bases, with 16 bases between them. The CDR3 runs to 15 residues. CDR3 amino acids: CASSFLDQGKETQYF. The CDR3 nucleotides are TGTGCCAGCAGTTTTCTCGACCAGGGGAAGGAGACCCAGTACTTC.

The CDR3 region is CSARRLAGGGETQYF. The CDR3 DNA reads TGCAGTGCTAGACGGCTAGCGGGAGGGGGGGAGACCCAGTACTTC. V gene TRBV20-1 combines with J gene TRBJ2-5, with 12 bases matching TRBD2. Germline V gene lookup returns CDR1 DFQATT and CDR2 SNEGSKA (reference sequence). The V gene end was trimmed by 2 bases and the J gene end by 5 bases; junction bases not matched to a gene: 6. The CDR3 consists of 15 residues.